These 10 T cell receptor beta chains were sequenced from one sample in a study of blood T cells in healthy people across ages. For the second PCR, which ran for roughly 7 to 11 cycles, a sample-barcoded 5' primer and a J-beta primer mix were used. TCRdb processed the 5' RACE reads anew with MiXCR; each CDR3 protein has one entry. The data contain hundreds of thousands of distinct CDR3 sequences, just over 55% of them singletons. Material: blood. The receptors originated from a middle-aged man in good health.

This clonotype was counted only a few times. This chain uses TRBV6-6 with TRBJ2-1, with D possibly being TRBD2 (5 bases). Trimming took off 8 bases at V and 5 bases at J, with 10 bases between the two ends. Germline CDR1 is MNHNY and CDR2 is SVGAGI (reference sequence). This CDR3 is 12 amino acids long. The DNA of the CDR3 is TGTGCCAGCGGGAGAAGTCACAATGAGCAGTTCTTC. Encoded protein: CASGRSHNEQFF.

This clonotype was seen a few times. This chain uses TRBV5-1 with TRBJ2-3; TRBD1 matches 10 bases. This CDR3 has 18 residues. V dropped 3 bases and J dropped 6; count of bases not matched to a gene: 16. From germline, CDR1 is SGHRS and CDR2 YFSETQ. CDR3 sequence: CASSSLRPGQGMADTQYF. DNA of the CDR3: TGCGCCAGCAGCTCCCTCCGACCGGGACAGGGGATGGCGGATACGCAGTATTTT.

The chain has TRBV5-1 and TRBJ2-1; D assignment may be TRBD1 or TRBD2 (5 bases each). V dropped 4 bases and J dropped 5 bases, with 19 bases sitting between them. The V gene's germline CDR1 is SGHRS and CDR2 YFSETQ. CDR3 size: 16 residues. This CDR3 is CASSPGQGTFNNEQFF. In DNA, the CDR3 is TGCGCCAGCAGCCCGGGGCAGGGAACCTTTAACAATGAGCAGTTCTTC. Supplemented by reference TRBV5-1 and TRBJ2-1, the full variable domain reads KAGVTQTPRYLIKTRGQQVTLSCSPISGHRSVSWYQQTPGQGLQFLFEYFSETQRNKGNFPGRFSGRQFSNSRSEMNVSTLELGDSALYLCASSPGQGTFNNEQFFGPGTRLTVL.

This sequence joins TRBV10-3 and TRBJ1-2; D perhaps matches TRBD1 (5 bases). The CDR3 length is 13 residues. V lost 6 bases, J lost 2 bases, and 10 bases lay in between. Germline V gene lookup returns CDR1 ENHRY and CDR2 SYGVKD. The CDR3: CAISRDQNYGYTF. The CDR3 DNA reads TGTGCCATCAGCAGGGACCAAAACTATGGCTACACCTTC.

There are a few counts of this clonotype. The chain uses TRBV11-3 and TRBJ1-2; no reliable D call. CDR1 is SGHNT and CDR2 is YENEEA in the germline V gene. The length of the CDR3 is 14 residues. The ends were cut back, 5 bases at V and 6 bases at J, with 16 bases in the middle. This CDR3 reads CASSEDRFGDGYTF. As DNA, the CDR3 is TGTGCCAGCAGCGAAGACCGTTTTGGGGATGGCTACACCTTC.

The V call is TRBV18, the J call TRBJ1-2; D is possibly TRBD1 (5 bases). Germline CDR1 KGHSH, CDR2 LQKENI. The CDR3 is 15 amino acids. Trimming stripped 3 bases from V and 2 bases from J, with 13 bases between. CDR3 amino acids: CASSPSGGTNYGYTF. CDR3 sequence (DNA): TGTGCCAGCTCACCTTCGGGGGGGACGAACTATGGCTACACCTTC.

A few counts support this clonotype. This chain uses TRBV10-3 with TRBJ2-3; perhaps TRBD1 as D (6 bases). V dropped 6 bases and J dropped 2 bases, with 12 bases sitting between them. Germline V gives CDR1 ENHRY, CDR2 SYGVKD. The CDR3 runs 14 residues. The chain's CDR3 is CAISDTGITDTQYF. The CDR3 DNA sequence: TGTGCCATCAGCGACACAGGGATCACAGATACGCAGTATTTT.

The sample holds one count of this clonotype. The chain links TRBV9 to TRBJ2-4; D is ambiguous. The J call is doubtful: the DNA matches TRBJ2-7 better. The germline gives CDR1 SGDLS, CDR2 YYNGEE. The CDR3 extends over 14 amino acids. Here the CDR3 reads CASSVGLKGYEQYF. Written as DNA, the CDR3 is TGTGCCAGCAGCGTAGGTCTAAAAGGCTACGAGCAGTACTTC.

The chain joins TRBV7-9 to TRBJ1-2, with D hard to call. Germline V gene lookup returns CDR1 SEHNR and CDR2 FQNEAQ (reference sequence). The CDR3 sequence is 15 residues long. Trimming took 0 bases from V and 1 from J, leaving 9 bases between them. CDR3 DNA: TGTGCCAGCAGCTTAGCGACCACAATTAACTATGGCTACACCTTC. Encoded protein: CASSLATTINYGYTF. Full variable domain (outside the CDR3, taken from reference TRBV7-9 and TRBJ1-2): DTGVSQNPRHKITKRGQNVTFRCDPISEHNRLYWYRQTLGQGPEFLTYFQNEAQLEKSRLLSDRFSAERPKGSFSTLEIQRTEQGDSAMYLCASSLATTINYGYTFGSGTRLTVV.

The chain's CDR3 is CSAGSGAGDETQYF. The CDR3 nucleotides are TGCAGCGCTGGTTCGGGGGCAGGGGATGAGACCCAGTACTTC. The chain carries TRBV29-1 and TRBJ2-5, with D possibly being TRBD1 or TRBD2 (6 bases each). Trimming shortened V by 7 bases and J by 5 bases, and 20 bases separated the two germline ends. There are 14 residues in the CDR3. The germline V gene encodes CDR1 SQVTM and CDR2 ANQGSEA.